The 10 T cell receptor beta chains presented below share a single source sample, sequenced in a study of response to subunit inactivated influenza vaccine. A single record per CDR3 protein comes from TCRdb applying MiXCR to the RT-PCR reads. This sample has 500,000 to 700,000 distinct CDR3 sequences, with approximately 22% found just once. The sample was also reused in another study, on T cells expressing NK-cell markers. Per that study: TCR beta libraries carry UMIs added by 5'RACE template switching.

The specimen was CD4+ T cells sorted from PBMCs, collected about 11 days after vaccination. These receptors were collected from a man aged 50 or older who received an inactivated influenza vaccine.

This clonotype was seen more than once but under ten times. The V call is TRBV4-3, the J call TRBJ2-3; D gene unclear. V was trimmed by 4 bases and J by 2 bases, leaving 13 bases between them. The germline gives CDR1 LGHNA, CDR2 YSLEER. The CDR3 length is 15 residues. For the CDR3, the DNA is TGCGCCAGCAGCCCCTACAAGCTTTCCACAGATACGCAGTATTTT. Protein: CASSPYKLSTDTQYF.

About this clonotype: Germline and junction disagree at one end, which may indicate a read error. The chain couples TRBV7-9 to TRBJ1-1; TRBD1 matches at 7 bases. Germline CDR1 reads SEHNR; CDR2 reads FQNEAQ (reference sequence). This CDR3 comprises 14 residues. The DNA for the CDR3 is TGTGCCAGCAGCTTATCGGGACAGTCAAATGAAGTTTTCTTT. The encoded protein is CASSLSGQSNEVFF.

The gene calls are TRBV20-1 and TRBJ2-1; 10 bases match TRBD2. V was pared by 3 bases and J by 6 bases, with 5 bases of the junction left unmatched. The CDR3 is 14 amino acids. Germline V gives CDR1 DFQATT, CDR2 SNEGSKA (reference sequence). For the CDR3, the DNA is TGCAGTGCTAGGAGGACTAGCGGTTTCAATGAGCAGTTCTTC. Protein product: CSARRTSGFNEQFF.

The chain uses TRBV12-3 or TRBV12-4 and TRBJ1-1, with 7 bases that match TRBD1. V lost 5 bases to trimming and J lost 1 base; unmatched junction nucleotides: 7. The CDR3 contains 15 residues. The CDR3 DNA reads TGTGCCAGCAGTCCTAACCACAGGGGGAACACTGAAGCTTTCTTT. It codes for CASSPNHRGNTEAFF.

The chain couples TRBV5-1 to TRBJ2-1; tentatively, D is TRBD2 (7 bases). Deletions cut 0 bases from V and 7 bases from J, with 17 bases between. The CDR3 runs 16 residues. From germline, CDR1 is SGHRS and CDR2 YFSETQ. CDR3 region: CASSLARAGAWNEQFF. CDR3 coding DNA: TGCGCCAGCAGCTTGGCCCGGGCGGGGGCGTGGAATGAGCAGTTCTTC.

V usage is TRBV6-2 or TRBV6-3 and J usage is TRBJ2-1; no clear D gene. Deletions cut 4 bases from V and 4 bases from J, with 14 bases between. CDR1 and CDR2 from the germline V gene are MNHEY and SVGEGT. The CDR3 has 15 amino acids. For the CDR3, the DNA is TGTGCCAGCAGTTTGCCAGGAATCATGTACAATGAGCAGTTCTTC. Translation: CASSLPGIMYNEQFF.

The chain joins TRBV20-1 to TRBJ2-7; 9 nucleotides align to TRBD1. The CDR3 consists of 15 residues. CDR1 is DFQATT and CDR2 is SNEGSKA in the germline V gene (reference sequence). With V trimmed by 0 bases and J by 0 bases, 3 bases remained unmatched. The CDR3 DNA sequence: TGCAGTGCTAGAGATGGGACAGGGTTCTCCTACGAGCAGTACTTC. Protein: CSARDGTGFSYEQYF.

V usage is TRBV5-1 and J usage is TRBJ2-7; unclear D gene. There are 14 residues in the CDR3. CDR1 SGHRS and CDR2 YFSETQ come from the germline V gene. V lost 4 bases and J lost 0, with 11 bases in between. The CDR3 sequence is CASSPPHYSYEQYF. The CDR3 region has the DNA TGCGCCAGCAGCCCGCCCCACTACTCCTACGAGCAGTACTTC.

This clonotype was seen a few times. The V and J genes are TRBV20-1 and TRBJ1-1, with a weak D call TRBD1 (6 bases). CDR1 is DFQATT and CDR2 is SNEGSKA in the germline V gene (reference sequence). V was shortened by 1 base and J by 0 bases, with 9 bases between the two germline ends. This CDR3 has 14 amino acids. The CDR3 coding sequence is TGCAGTGCTAGAGCGGACAGCATGAACACTGAAGCTTTCTTT. It codes for CSARADSMNTEAFF.

The rearrangement uses TRBV11-1 and TRBJ2-7; 7 bases fit TRBD2. The CDR3 has 16 amino acids. J was trimmed by 2 bases and V by 2 bases; bases with no gene match: 9. Germline V gene data show CDR1 as SGHAT and CDR2 as FQDESV (reference sequence). In nucleotides, the CDR3 is TGTGCCAGCAGCTTATTTTCTAGCGGCTTACCCTACGAGCAGTACTTC. It translates to CASSLFSSGLPYEQYF.